Presented here are 2 T cell receptor beta chains from one specimen sequenced in a study of human T cells and chemical hapten exposure. Unfractionated whole blood was the source from which total RNA was extracted. What the library attached to individual cDNA molecules were unique molecular identifiers. TCRdb recomputed calls from the reads with MiXCR, one row per CDR3 protein. The data contain about 120,000 distinct CDR3 sequences, over 7% of them singletons. Material for sequencing was whole blood. The source of these receptors is a human donor in good health. Some clones in this sample may be carry-over from other donors' samples.

This clonotype was seen repeatedly, ten times or more. The rearrangement joins TRBV2 to TRBJ2-3, with 7 nucleotides matching TRBD2. CDR1 is SNHLY, CDR2 FYNNEI, per germline. V lost 0 bases, J lost 1 base, and 4 bases stayed unmatched. The CDR3 is 16 amino acids. The CDR3 spells CASSEAVRERTDTQYF. The CDR3 DNA follows: TGTGCCAGCAGTGAAGCGGTGCGGGAGCGCACAGATACGCAGTATTTT.

The chain carries TRBV6-2 or TRBV6-3 and TRBJ2-7, with D maybe TRBD1 (5 bases). The V and J ends lost 5 bases and 2 bases respectively, with 13 bases between them. Germline lookup yields CDR1 MNHEY and CDR2 SVGEGT. CDR3 length equals 14 residues. CDR3 region: CASSPGLGPYEQYF. The CDR3 nucleotides read TGTGCCAGCAGTCCAGGGCTGGGCCCCTACGAGCAGTACTTC.